The 9 T cell receptor beta chains given below trace back to one sample, sequenced in a study of shared clonotypes between healthy human individuals. Here immunoSEQ multiplex PCR was the method, and the copy in TCRdb shows in-frame clones only, minus some. The data contain about 2.2 million clones, roughly 95% of them singletons. Naive CD8 cells lacked CD45RO and underwent positive selection for CCR7, leaving out terminally differentiated effector memory CD45RA+ cells. Sequenced sample: naive CD8+ T cells from PBMCs. The receptors come from a man aged 18 to 30 in good health. Some clones in this sample may be carry-over from other donors' samples.

Worth noting for this clone: The sample carries other DNA sequences with the same CDR3. The chain joins TRBV18 to TRBJ2-5; 9 nucleotides match TRBD1. The J segment lost 2 bases and the V segment lost 3 bases, leaving 1 base of the junction unmatched. Germline V gene data show CDR1 as KGHSH and CDR2 as LQKENI. The CDR3 runs 14 residues. The CDR3 loop reads CASSPDRGQETQYF. CDR3 nucleotide sequence: TGTGCCAGCTCACCCGACAGGGGGCAAGAGACCCAGTACTTC.

The chain is built from TRBV7-9 and TRBJ2-4; maybe TRBD1 (7 bases). This CDR3 comprises 14 residues. V was shortened by 5 bases and J by 5 bases, with 13 bases between the two germline ends. CDR1 is SEHNR, CDR2 FQNEAQ, per germline (reference sequence). CDR3 sequence reads: CASSPGDSENIQYF. DNA for the CDR3: TGTGCCAGCAGCCCGGGGGACAGTGAAAACATTCAGTACTTC.

Of note for this clone: Other DNA sequences in the sample encode the same CDR3. This chain connects TRBV19 to TRBJ1-1; D gene unclear. Looked up from germline, CDR1 is LNHDA and CDR2 is SQIVND (reference sequence). This CDR3 spans 15 amino acids. V lost 3 bases, J lost 0 bases, and 11 bases lay in between. Here the CDR3 DNA reads TGTGCCAGTAGTATCGCCAGGACCATGAACACTGAAGCTTTCTTT. Translation gives CASSIARTMNTEAFF.

In its sample, this clone was seen once. This chain connects TRBV14 to TRBJ1-1; tentative D call: TRBD1 (5 bases). The CDR3 has 17 residues. Germline V gene sequence: CDR1 SGHDN, CDR2 FVKESK. V lost 2 bases and J lost 1, with 17 bases in between. The CDR3 nucleotides read TGTGCCAGCAGCCAATACGCCCGGGGGGGGAAGAACACTGAAGCTTTCTTT. The encoded protein is CASSQYARGGKNTEAFF.

In its sample, this clone was seen once. The chain is built from TRBV28 and TRBJ1-3; unclear D gene. The V gene lost 5 bases and the J gene lost 0 bases, with 11 bases spanning the gap. The CDR3 extends over 15 amino acids. Germline V gene lookup returns CDR1 MDHEN and CDR2 SYDVKM. The CDR3 nucleotides are TGTGCCAGCAGTCCTGATACCCACTCTGGAAACACCATATATTTT. Its translation is CASSPDTHSGNTIYF.

This sequence joins TRBV6-1 and TRBJ1-5, with TRBD1 matching 8 bases. The CDR3 covers 15 residues. Germline V lookup: CDR1 MNHNS, CDR2 SASEGT. V shed 3 bases, J shed 4 bases, and the junction held 5 bases outside the gene matches. CDR3 sequence: CASSDPTGGNQPQHF. The DNA of the CDR3 is TGTGCCAGCAGTGACCCTACAGGGGGAAATCAGCCCCAGCATTTT.

V and J are TRBV9 and TRBJ2-1; D is ambiguous. The CDR3 is 13 residues long. Deletions cut 2 bases from V and 9 bases from J, with 12 bases between. The V gene's germline CDR1 is SGDLS and CDR2 YYNGEE. CDR3 DNA: TGTGCCAGCAGCGTGGGCCTTAGGGTTGAGCAGTTCTTC. The encoded protein is CASSVGLRVEQFF.

V and J are TRBV27 and TRBJ1-1; no reliable D call. This CDR3 comprises 16 residues. From germline, CDR1 is MNHEY and CDR2 SMNVEV (reference sequence). V gave up 6 bases and J gave up 4 bases, with 21 bases separating them. The CDR3 is CASSVQSLARPTEAFF. CDR3 nucleotides: TGTGCCAGCAGCGTACAATCCCTGGCCCGCCCCACTGAAGCTTTCTTT.

The chain has TRBV13 and TRBJ2-1; 11 bases map to TRBD1. This CDR3 has 16 amino acids. Trimming removed 5 bases from V and 4 bases from J; junction bases left unmatched: 7. Germline CDR1 PRHDT, CDR2 FYEKMQ (reference sequence). CDR3: CASSLGQGALYNEQFF. In nucleotides, the CDR3 is TGTGCCAGCAGCCTCGGACAGGGGGCCCTATACAATGAGCAGTTCTTC. The full variable domain, with the rest looked up from reference TRBV13 and TRBJ2-1, is AAGVIQSPRHLIKEKRETATLKCYPIPRHDTVYWYQQGPGQDPQFLISFYEKMQSDKGSIPDRFSAQQFSDYHSELNMSSLELGDSALYFCASSLGQGALYNEQFFGPGTRLTVL.